The 17 T cell receptor beta chains in this list originate from one sample, sequenced in a study of shared clonotypes between healthy human individuals. Some clones are missing from TCRdb's copy, which holds only in-frame ones; the method was immunoSEQ multiplex PCR. The table records 1 million to 1.2 million clones, 60% to 80% of them present only once. Material: memory CD4+ T cells from PBMCs. Subset denoted: CD45RA-negative fraction. The receptors come from a man in his late teens or twenties in good health. Some clones in this sample may be carry-over from other donors' samples.

The chain uses TRBV28 and TRBJ1-3, with no clear D. This CDR3 comprises 16 residues. Germline-derived CDR1 and CDR2 are MDHEN and SYDVKM. The V gene lost 2 bases and the J gene lost 0 bases, with 11 bases spanning the gap. CDR3 region: CASSLGYPSSGNTIYF. In DNA, the CDR3 is TGTGCCAGCAGTTTAGGTTACCCGAGCTCTGGAAACACCATATATTTT.

V usage is TRBV28 and J usage is TRBJ2-3; either TRBD1 or TRBD2 may supply D (6 bases each). CDR1 and CDR2 (germline): MDHEN, SYDVKM. This CDR3 spans 15 amino acids. The V end lost 5 bases, the J end lost 1 base, and 13 bases lay between the germline ends. CDR3 sequence (DNA): TGTGCCAGCAGTAGGTCTAGGGGGGGCACAGATACGCAGTATTTT. Translated, it gives CASSRSRGGTDTQYF. The full variable domain, with the rest looked up from reference TRBV28 and TRBJ2-3, is DVKVTQSSRYLVKRTGEKVFLECVQDMDHENMFWYRQDPGLGLRLIYFSYDVKMKEKGDIPEGYSVSREKKERFSLILESASTNQTSMYLCASSRSRGGTDTQYFGPGTRLTVL.

As DNA, the CDR3 is TGTGCCTGGAGCTTCGTGACAGTCAATGGCTACACCTTC. Protein: CAWSFVTVNGYTF. The chain couples TRBV30 to TRBJ1-2; TRBD1 might be the D (5 bases). The CDR3 covers 13 residues. In germline, CDR1 is GTSNPN, CDR2 SVGIG (reference sequence). V was cut by 3 bases and J by 6 bases, with 14 bases left in between.

V gene TRBV7-9 combines with J gene TRBJ1-2; unclear D gene. V was pared by 4 bases and J by 0 bases, with 15 bases between. The CDR3 has 16 amino acids. From germline, CDR1 is SEHNR and CDR2 FQNEAQ (reference sequence). CDR3 sequence reads: CASSSAGLASNYGYTF. CDR3 coding DNA: TGTGCCAGCAGCTCTGCCGGGCTCGCCTCTAACTATGGCTACACCTTC.

The rearrangement links TRBV29-1 to TRBJ1-1; D unclear. V lost 4 bases and J 2 bases, leaving 14 bases between the germline ends. The CDR3 has 14 amino acids. CDR1 and CDR2 from the germline V gene are SQVTM and ANQGSEA. CDR3 in amino acids: CSVGLLQRNTEAFF. CDR3 coding DNA: TGCAGCGTTGGCCTTCTACAGCGTAACACTGAAGCTTTCTTT.

The rearrangement uses TRBV27 and TRBJ1-1; the match to TRBD1 covers 10 bases. V lost 7 bases to trimming and J lost 4 bases; unmatched junction nucleotides: 9. The V gene's germline CDR1 is MNHEY and CDR2 SMNVEV (reference sequence). The length of the CDR3 is 15 residues. CDR3 sequence (DNA): TGTGCCAGCACCCGACAGGGGGCGCCGACCACTGAAGCTTTCTTT. Residues: CASTRQGAPTTEAFF.

V is TRBV9 and J is TRBJ1-3; D possibly corresponds to TRBD1 (5 bases). The V gene's germline CDR1 is SGDLS and CDR2 YYNGEE. The CDR3 spans 14 residues. V was cut by 3 bases and J by 3 bases, with 10 bases left in between. CDR3 sequence reads: CASSEQGVGNTIYF. The CDR3 bases are TGTGCCAGCAGCGAGCAGGGTGTTGGAAACACCATATATTTT.

The chain employs TRBV11-2 and TRBJ2-3, with 7 bases that match TRBD2. The CDR3 has 15 amino acids. The V gene's germline CDR1 is SGHAT and CDR2 FQNNGV. V gave up 2 bases and J gave up 4 bases; unmatched junction bases: 6. The CDR3 DNA is TGTGCCAGCAGCTTAATGAGCGGGATGGCAGATACGCAGTATTTT. Its translation: CASSLMSGMADTQYF.

The V gene is TRBV9, the J gene TRBJ2-7; D possibly corresponds to TRBD1 (6 bases). Trimming took off 4 bases at V and 6 bases at J, with 14 bases between the two ends. Germline values: CDR1 SGDLS, CDR2 YYNGEE. The length of the CDR3 is 13 residues. The CDR3 region has the DNA TGTGCCAGCAGCCCGACGAGGGGGATCGAGCAGTACTTC. Protein sequence: CASSPTRGIEQYF.

Concerning this clone itself: The same CDR3 also results from other DNA sequences found in this sample. The chain joins TRBV5-1 to TRBJ1-1, with D tentatively TRBD1 (5 bases). The CDR3 has 13 residues. V lost 4 bases, J lost 2 bases, and 9 bases lay in between. Germline CDR1 SGHRS, CDR2 YFSETQ. CDR3 coding DNA: TGCGCCAGCAGCGGAGGGGTTAACACTGAAGCTTTCTTT. Amino acid sequence: CASSGGVNTEAFF.

The chain is built from TRBV4-1 and TRBJ2-4; TRBD1 is a possible D gene (6 bases). Germline lookup yields CDR1 MGHRA and CDR2 YSYEKL. The CDR3 contains 16 residues. The V end was cut by 4 bases, the J end by 0 bases, with 13 bases between. CDR3 DNA: TGCGCCAGCAGCCTGGGGACACCCCTAGCCAAAAACATTCAGTACTTC. It translates to CASSLGTPLAKNIQYF.

The genes are TRBV7-9 and TRBJ2-7; 13 bases align to TRBD2. The CDR3 extends over 18 amino acids. With V trimmed by 5 bases and J by 1 base, 11 bases remained unmatched. The germline V gene encodes CDR1 SEHNR and CDR2 FQNEAQ (reference sequence). CDR3 residues: CASSPGLAGHGASYEQYF. The CDR3 DNA sequence: TGTGCCAGCAGCCCGGGACTAGCGGGACATGGGGCTTCCTACGAGCAGTACTTC.

The chain is built from TRBV15 and TRBJ1-3; D remains ambiguous. V was cut by 3 bases and J by 0 bases, with 12 bases left in between. The CDR3 extends over 16 amino acids. Per germline, CDR1 LNHNV and CDR2 YYDKDF (reference sequence). The CDR3: CATSRKQVGSGNTIYF. Here the CDR3 DNA reads TGTGCCACCAGCAGGAAGCAGGTGGGCTCTGGAAACACCATATATTTT.

The sample holds a few counts of this clone. The rearrangement uses TRBV7-2 and TRBJ1-2; 7 nucleotides agree with TRBD1. Germline lookup yields CDR1 SGHTA and CDR2 FQGNSA. CDR3 length equals 16 residues. With 5 bases clipped from V and 0 bases from J, the junction kept 9 bases outside the gene matches. CDR3 coding DNA: TGTGCCAGCAGCCCCTCCGGGGACAGAGCTAACTATGGCTACACCTTC. Residues: CASSPSGDRANYGYTF.

This clone was detected only once. This sequence joins TRBV5-8 and TRBJ2-7; 8 bases align to TRBD2. The CDR3 is made up of 14 amino acids. The junction had 10 bases not matched to a gene; V was cut back by 6 bases and J by 5 bases. Germline V lookup: CDR1 SGHTS, CDR2 YDEGEE. This chain's CDR3 is CASNPGGGRNEQYF. CDR3 DNA sequence: TGTGCCAGCAACCCCGGGGGGGGAAGGAACGAGCAGTACTTC.

The chain employs TRBV5-4 and TRBJ2-3, with TRBD2 matching 13 bases. Germline loops: CDR1 SGHNT, CDR2 YYREEE (reference sequence). The CDR3 is 16 residues long. Trimming took 5 bases from V and 5 from J; bases not matched to a gene: 8. CDR3 in amino acids: CASSKGLAGQLDTQYF. The CDR3 nucleotides read TGTGCCAGCAGTAAGGGACTAGCGGGACAATTAGATACGCAGTATTTT.

This clone was seen just once. The CDR3 loop is CASSRTGALHEQYF. CDR3 DNA: TGCGCCAGCAGCCGGACAGGGGCTCTCCACGAGCAGTACTTC. The chain employs TRBV5-1 and TRBJ2-7, with 9 bases aligning to TRBD1. With 4 bases clipped from V and 5 bases from J, the junction kept 7 bases outside the gene matches. CDR1 is SGHRS, CDR2 YFSETQ, per germline. This CDR3 contains 14 residues.